The sequence of this T cell receptor beta chain was determined in a study of blood T cell repertoires in COVID-19. Study context: Nucleic acid was either cDNA or gDNA, and it came from T cells, B-cell-depleted T cells, or PBMCs.

Participants' own reports of clinical history determined their cohort assignment. Resolution of symptoms, clearance, or two negative PCRs was present in recovered Cohort 3 donors. Per the study methods: How many nucleated cells were present was estimated from reference gene primer amplification. Sequencing was performed with immunoSEQ multiplex PCR; in TCRdb, only in-frame clones are kept and a portion is missing. V and J calls plus clone size are reproduced from that table; the DNA served to infer D and trimming. The table has 150,000 to 200,000 clones, approximately 83% seen once. The CDR3 loop spans 18 amino acids.

The sequenced sample was PBMCs or T cells enriched from blood (not recorded which). V usage is TRBV21-1 and J usage is TRBJ1-1; TRBD1 is the table's D call and was not checked against the DNA. TRBV21-1 is recorded as a pseudogene. The sequence derives from a woman aged 55 to 70 who had recovered from COVID-19. The CDR3 DNA sequence: TGTGCCAGCAGCAAAGCGCTTCCGGCAGGGGGAAGGGACACTGAAGCTTTCTTT. Translation gives CASSKALPAGGRDTEAFF.